A selection of T cell receptor beta chains follows, all from one sample in a study of T cells in localized non-small cell lung cancer. The method was immunoSEQ multiplex PCR; TCRdb's version includes in-frame clones alone and lacks a portion of them. In the table there are tens of thousands of clones, 88% of which are singletons. The sequences come from peripheral blood, collected before any cancer treatment. All receptors derive from a woman aged 40-70 years with stage I squamous cell lung carcinoma. CDR3s leave out the opening cysteine and the closing phenylalanine or tryptophan. D genes are given only for firm matches. Clone size is stated in some rows and not others, as once, few, many or a class when expanded.

>TRBV6-4|TRBJ2-3|TRBD2|-
ASSDRGLADTDTQY
>TRBV9|TRBJ2-5|TRBD2|-
ASSVGGLDGTQY
>TRBV5-3|TRBJ1-2|TRBD1|-
ARSKGTGGADYGYT
>TRBV6-9|TRBJ1-5|-|-
ASSPRVRTTRRNQPQH
>TRBV7-9|TRBJ2-6|-|once
ASSPLQGLGSGANVLT
>TRBV30|TRBJ1-6|-|-
AWSVSNSPLH
>TRBV5-1|TRBJ1-1|-|-
ASSLLGFNTEAF
>TRBV5-1|TRBJ1-5|-|-
ASSLNSNQPQH
>TRBV2|TRBJ2-2|-|-
ASSDFRGWDTGELF
>TRBV29-1|TRBJ1-2|TRBD1|-
SVEDRREYGYT
>TRBV4-1|TRBJ1-2|-|-
ASSQELNAAFQSYGYT
>TRBV13|TRBJ2-7|-|-
ASSLDTDEQY
>TRBV7-9|TRBJ1-1|-|-
ASSLTSGNRARAF
>TRBV6-6|TRBJ1-1|-|-
ASSTGLQVNTEAF
>TRBV19|TRBJ1-2|-|-
ATWAGGGYT
>TRBV11-3|TRBJ2-7|-|-
ASSHEQY
>TRBV6-5|TRBJ2-3|TRBD2|-
ASSPGLAPDTQY
>TRBV6-4|TRBJ1-1|-|-
ASRAEEGVTEAF
>TRBV10-2|TRBJ1-6|-|-
ASSESTVYNSPLH
>TRBV9|TRBJ1-4|-|-
ASSPSYGTNEKLF
>TRBV5-1|TRBJ2-3|TRBD2|-
ASSPSGGAYDTQY
>TRBV11-3|TRBJ2-3|-|-
ASKGGTDTQY
>TRBV10-3|TRBJ2-3|TRBD1|-
AISAGQGIYTDTQY
>TRBV29-1|TRBJ1-4|-|-
SVRSNEKLF
>TRBV7-8|TRBJ2-1|TRBD2|-
ASSSRLAGYNEQF
>TRBV2|TRBJ1-2|TRBD1|-
ASSKGTGGYGYT
>TRBV18|TRBJ2-5|TRBD1|-
ASSTGEETQY
>TRBV14|TRBJ1-1|-|-
ASSQAVGAGAAF
>TRBV6-1|TRBJ2-7|-|-
ASSEQVGYEQY
>TRBV9|TRBJ2-2|-|-
ASSVEGGTNTGELF
>TRBV9|TRBJ2-5|-|-
ASSVGPSREETQY
>TRBV27|TRBJ2-7|TRBD2|once
ASSLLAGFNEQY
>TRBV5-1|TRBJ2-7|-|-
ASSSQGNSYEQY
>TRBV5-1|TRBJ2-1|-|-
ASSLEGPPSRSYNEQF
>TRBV10-1|TRBJ2-5|-|-
ASSGGQRGNLQETQY
>TRBV28|TRBJ1-2|-|once
ASTAGGRDGYT
>TRBV9|TRBJ2-1|-|-
ASSVGGASYNEQF
>TRBV4-1|TRBJ2-5|TRBD2|few
ASSLGLAGGQETQY
>TRBV7-2|TRBJ1-3|TRBD1|-
ASSLVSGGGNTIY
>TRBV5-4|TRBJ1-6|-|-
ASSLGAPGRVSPLH
>TRBV5-1|TRBJ1-1|-|-
ASSLASTQMNTEAF
>TRBV25-1|TRBJ2-7|-|-
ASSEGDLYEQY
>TRBV18|TRBJ2-3|-|-
ASSPQATDTQY
>TRBV11-2|TRBJ1-1|-|-
ASSQHGNTEAF
>TRBV10-3|TRBJ1-6|-|-
AAGGTYNSPLH
>TRBV28|TRBJ1-6|TRBD1|-
ASSLAGTAFYNSPLH
>TRBV7-8|TRBJ1-3|TRBD1|-
ASSFQGAGGNTIY
>TRBV2|TRBJ1-6|-|-
ASSLDGLKANSPLH
>TRBV25-1|TRBJ1-2|TRBD1|-
ASSGQGAYGYT
>TRBV27|TRBJ1-1|-|-
ASSLSAGTGTEAF
>TRBV11-2|TRBJ2-7|TRBD2|few
ASSSQRGFYEQY
>TRBV30|TRBJ1-2|-|-
AWSVGGGYT
>TRBV19|TRBJ1-6|-|-
ASSPWGGSGNSPLH
>TRBV27|TRBJ2-7|TRBD1|once
ASSPGTGGTLQY
>TRBV9|TRBJ1-2|-|-
ASSDGAGVSYGYT
>TRBV7-9|TRBJ2-7|-|-
ASGLGTHSYEQY
>TRBV6-5|TRBJ1-2|-|-
ASSSLQASGYT